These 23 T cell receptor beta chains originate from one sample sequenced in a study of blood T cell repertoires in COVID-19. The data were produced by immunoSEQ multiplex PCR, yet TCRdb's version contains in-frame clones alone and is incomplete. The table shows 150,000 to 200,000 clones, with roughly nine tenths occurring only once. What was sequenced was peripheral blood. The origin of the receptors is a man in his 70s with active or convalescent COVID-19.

DNA for the CDR3: TGTGCCAGCAGCTTGTCGACAGGGAGAACCGGGGAGCTGTTTTTT. It codes for CASSLSTGRTGELFF. The chain employs TRBV5-5 and TRBJ2-2; 7 nucleotides align to TRBD1. This CDR3 comprises 15 residues. Looked up from germline, CDR1 is SGHKS and CDR2 is YYEKEE (reference sequence). V shed 1 base, J shed 5 bases, and the junction held 5 bases outside the gene matches. Full variable domain (rest looked up from reference TRBV5-5 and TRBJ2-2): DAGVTQSPTHLIKTRGQQVTLRCSPISGHKSVSWYQQVLGQGPQFIFQYYEKEERGRGNFPDRFSARQFPNYSSELNVNALLLGDSALYLCASSLSTGRTGELFFGEGSRLTVL.

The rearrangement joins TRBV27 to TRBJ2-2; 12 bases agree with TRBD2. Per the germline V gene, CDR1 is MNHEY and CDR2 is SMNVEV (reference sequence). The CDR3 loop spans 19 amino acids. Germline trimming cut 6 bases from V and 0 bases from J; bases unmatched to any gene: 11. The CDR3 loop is CASSLRPTSGSANTGELFF. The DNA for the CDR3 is TGTGCCAGCAGCCTTAGGCCGACTAGCGGGAGCGCGAACACCGGGGAGCTGTTTTTT.

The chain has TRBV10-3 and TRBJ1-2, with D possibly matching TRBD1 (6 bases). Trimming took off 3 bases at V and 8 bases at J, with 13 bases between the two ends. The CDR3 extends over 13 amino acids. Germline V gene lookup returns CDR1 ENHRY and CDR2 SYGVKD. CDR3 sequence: CAISEGQGYGYTF. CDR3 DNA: TGTGCCATCAGTGAAGGGCAGGGGTACGGCTACACCTTC.

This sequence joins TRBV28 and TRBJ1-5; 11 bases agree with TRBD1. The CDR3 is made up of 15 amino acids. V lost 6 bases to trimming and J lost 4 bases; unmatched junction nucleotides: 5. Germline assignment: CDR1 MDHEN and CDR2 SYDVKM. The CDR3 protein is CASRTGQGGNQPQHF. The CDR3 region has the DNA TGTGCCAGCAGAACGGGACAGGGGGGGAATCAGCCCCAGCATTTT.

The CDR3 sequence is CASRAGANYGYTF. The CDR3 DNA is TGTGCCAGCAGGGCAGGGGCTAACTATGGCTACACCTTC. The chain recombines TRBV7-9 with TRBJ1-2; possible D gene TRBD1, 6 bases. The CDR3 runs to 13 residues. Trimming took 6 bases from V and 0 from J, leaving 8 bases between them. Germline-derived CDR1 and CDR2 are SEHNR and FQNEAQ (reference sequence).

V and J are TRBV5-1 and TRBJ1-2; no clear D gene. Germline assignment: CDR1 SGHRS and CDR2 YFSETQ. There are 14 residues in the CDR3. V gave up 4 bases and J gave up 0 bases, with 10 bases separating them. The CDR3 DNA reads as TGCGCCAGCAGCCCCGACACCGCTAACTATGGCTACACCTTC. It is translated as CASSPDTANYGYTF.

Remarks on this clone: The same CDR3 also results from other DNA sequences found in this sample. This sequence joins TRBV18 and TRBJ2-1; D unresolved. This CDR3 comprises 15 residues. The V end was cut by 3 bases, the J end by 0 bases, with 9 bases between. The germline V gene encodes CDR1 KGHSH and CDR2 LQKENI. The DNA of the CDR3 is TGTGCCAGCTCACCTCCGAAGAGCTCCTACAATGAGCAGTTCTTC. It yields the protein CASSPPKSSYNEQFF. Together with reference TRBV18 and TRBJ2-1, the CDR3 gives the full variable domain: NAGVMQNPRHLVRRRGQEARLRCSPMKGHSHVYWYRQLPEEGLKFMVYLQKENIIDESGMPKERFSAEFPKEGPSILRIQQVVRGDSAAYFCASSPPKSSYNEQFFGPGTRLTVL.

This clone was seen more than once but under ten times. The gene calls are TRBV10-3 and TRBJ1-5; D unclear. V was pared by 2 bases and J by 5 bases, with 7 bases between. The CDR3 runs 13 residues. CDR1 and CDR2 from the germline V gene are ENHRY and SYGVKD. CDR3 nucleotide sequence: TGTGCCATCAGTGAGCGAGAAGATCAGCCCCAGCATTTT. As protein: CAISEREDQPQHF.

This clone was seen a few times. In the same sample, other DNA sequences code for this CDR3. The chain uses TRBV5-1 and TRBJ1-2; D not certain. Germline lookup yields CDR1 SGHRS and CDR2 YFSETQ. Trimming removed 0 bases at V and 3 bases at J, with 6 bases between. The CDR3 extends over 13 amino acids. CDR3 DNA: TGCGCCAGCAGCTTGGCCGGGGACTATGGCTACACCTTC. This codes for CASSLAGDYGYTF.

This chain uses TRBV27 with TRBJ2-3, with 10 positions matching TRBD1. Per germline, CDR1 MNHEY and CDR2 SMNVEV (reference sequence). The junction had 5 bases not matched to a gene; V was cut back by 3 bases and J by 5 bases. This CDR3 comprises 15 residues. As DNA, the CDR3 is TGTGCCAGCAGTTTGGGGACAGGGGTACGAGATACGCAGTATTTT. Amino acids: CASSLGTGVRDTQYF.

The CDR3 bases are TGTGCCAGCAGCTTAATGGCCCCTACTGAAGCTTTCTTT. Its protein is CASSLMAPTEAFF. The V call is TRBV7-8, the J call TRBJ1-1; no definite D call. Trimming pared 2 bases from V and 5 bases from J, leaving 9 bases between. The CDR3 consists of 13 residues. Germline CDR1 is SGHVS and CDR2 is FQNEAQ.

The CDR3 reads CAISETGGAFDEQYF. The DNA for the CDR3 is TGTGCCATCAGTGAGACGGGAGGGGCTTTCGACGAGCAGTACTTC. This chain joins TRBV10-3 and TRBJ2-7; 8 nucleotides match TRBD2. This CDR3 contains 15 residues. V lost 2 bases and J lost 5; bases outside the gene matches: 8. From germline, CDR1 is ENHRY and CDR2 SYGVKD.

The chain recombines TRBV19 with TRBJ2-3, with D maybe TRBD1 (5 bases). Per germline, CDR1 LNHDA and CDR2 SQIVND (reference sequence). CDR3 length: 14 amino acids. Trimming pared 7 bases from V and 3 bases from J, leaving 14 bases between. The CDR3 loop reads CASNGRVGTDTQYF. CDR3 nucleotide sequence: TGTGCCAGTAACGGCAGGGTTGGAACAGATACGCAGTATTTT.

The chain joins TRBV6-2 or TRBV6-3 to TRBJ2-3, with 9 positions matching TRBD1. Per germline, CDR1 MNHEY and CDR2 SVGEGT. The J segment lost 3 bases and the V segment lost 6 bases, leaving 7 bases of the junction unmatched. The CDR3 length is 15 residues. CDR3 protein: CASSPDRGGTDTQYF. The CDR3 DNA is TGTGCCAGCAGCCCGGACAGGGGAGGTACAGATACGCAGTATTTT.

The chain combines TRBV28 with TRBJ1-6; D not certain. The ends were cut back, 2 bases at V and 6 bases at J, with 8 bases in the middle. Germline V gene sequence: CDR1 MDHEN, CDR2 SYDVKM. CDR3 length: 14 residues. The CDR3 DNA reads TGTGCCAGCAGTTTAGTTCACTCTAATTCACCCCTCCACTTT. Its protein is CASSLVHSNSPLHF.

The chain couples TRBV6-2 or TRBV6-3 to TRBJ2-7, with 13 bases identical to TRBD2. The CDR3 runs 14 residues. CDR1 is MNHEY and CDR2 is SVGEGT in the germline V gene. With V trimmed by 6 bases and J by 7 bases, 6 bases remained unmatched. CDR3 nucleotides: TGTGCCAGCAGCCACGGACTAGCGGGAGTGGAGCAGTACTTC. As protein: CASSHGLAGVEQYF.

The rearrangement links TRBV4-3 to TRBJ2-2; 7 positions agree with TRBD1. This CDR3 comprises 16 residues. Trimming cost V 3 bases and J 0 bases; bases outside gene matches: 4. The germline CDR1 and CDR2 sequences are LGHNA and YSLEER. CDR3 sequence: CASSQDRFSNTGELFF. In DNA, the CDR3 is TGCGCCAGCAGCCAGGACAGGTTCTCGAACACCGGGGAGCTGTTTTTT.

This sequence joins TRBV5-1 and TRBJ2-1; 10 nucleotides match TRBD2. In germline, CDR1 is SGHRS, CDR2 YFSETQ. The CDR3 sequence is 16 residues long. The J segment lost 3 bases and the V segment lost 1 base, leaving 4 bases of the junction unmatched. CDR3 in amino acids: CASSLSGLADYNEQFF. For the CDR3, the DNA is TGCGCCAGCAGCTTGAGTGGACTAGCGGACTACAATGAGCAGTTCTTC.

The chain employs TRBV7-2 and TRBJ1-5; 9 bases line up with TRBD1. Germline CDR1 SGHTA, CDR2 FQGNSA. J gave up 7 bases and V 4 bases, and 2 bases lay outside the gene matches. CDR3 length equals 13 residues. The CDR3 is CASSSGQGQPQHF. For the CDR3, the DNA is TGTGCCAGCAGCTCGGGACAGGGCCAGCCCCAGCATTTT. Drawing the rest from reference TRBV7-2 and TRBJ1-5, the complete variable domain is GAGVSQSPSNKVTEKGKDVELRCDPISGHTALYWYRQSLGQGLEFLIYFQGNSAPDKSGLPSDRFSAERTGGSVSTLTIQRTQQEDSAVYLCASSSGQGQPQHFGDGTRLSIL.

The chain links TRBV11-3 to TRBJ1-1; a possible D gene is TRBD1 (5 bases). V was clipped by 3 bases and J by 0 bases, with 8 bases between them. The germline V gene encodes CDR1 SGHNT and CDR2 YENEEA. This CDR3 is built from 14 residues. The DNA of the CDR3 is TGTGCCAGCAGCTTGGGGGGATTGAACACTGAAGCTTTCTTT. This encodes CASSLGGLNTEAFF.

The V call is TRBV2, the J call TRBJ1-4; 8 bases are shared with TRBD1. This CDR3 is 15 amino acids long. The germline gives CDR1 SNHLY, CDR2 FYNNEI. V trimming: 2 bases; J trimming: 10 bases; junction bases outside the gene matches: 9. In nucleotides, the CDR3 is TGTGCCAGCAGTGAAAACCTAGCACAGGGGGGAAAACTGTTTTTT. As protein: CASSENLAQGGKLFF.

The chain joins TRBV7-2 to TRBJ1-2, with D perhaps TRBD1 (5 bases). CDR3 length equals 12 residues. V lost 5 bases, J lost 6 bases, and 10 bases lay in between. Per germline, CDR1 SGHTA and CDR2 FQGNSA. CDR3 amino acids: CASSLSRDGYTF. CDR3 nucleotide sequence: TGTGCCAGCAGCCTCTCCAGGGATGGCTACACCTTC.

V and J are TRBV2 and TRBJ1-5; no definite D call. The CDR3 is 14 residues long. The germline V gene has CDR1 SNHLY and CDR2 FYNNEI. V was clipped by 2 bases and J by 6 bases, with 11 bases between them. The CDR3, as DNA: TGTGCCAGCAGTGAATCAGCCCGCGGTCAGCCCCAGCATTTT. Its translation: CASSESARGQPQHF.